The present entry profiles one T cell receptor beta chain with its context. Its target is unknown. Trimming removed 2 bases at V and 1 base at J, with 7 bases between. The CDR3 runs 13 residues. Germline assignment: CDR1 SGHDT and CDR2 YYEEEE. This sample is drawn from a study of cytomegalovirus exposure and HLA in healthy donors. Turning to the study itself: Ancestry clustering placed 70% to 85% of around 400 genotyped donors in the Caucasian-associated cluster. General observations from the study: Earlier analysis yielded a pattern in which most TCR beta V segments were productive about 90% or about 30% of the time.

PCR involved 60 Vbeta and 13 Jbeta primers. Original data processing: An analysis performed later counted roughly 79 million unique TCR beta chains (roughly 11 million of them shared). The assay was immunoSEQ multiplex PCR, and TCRdb's table has in-frame clones only and misses some. V, J and clone size reflect that table, while D and trimming were determined from the DNA. The top ten hold 2.1% of the sample, which has tens of thousands of clones, approximately 84% seen once. This receptor was obtained from a man aged 18-30 years in good health and CMV-seronegative. The sequencing input was PBMCs. The chain combines TRBV5-6 with TRBJ2-7; D gene unclear. The CDR3 nucleotides read TGTGCCAGCAGCTTACAGAGATCCTACGAGCAGTACTTC. Protein product: CASSLQRSYEQYF.